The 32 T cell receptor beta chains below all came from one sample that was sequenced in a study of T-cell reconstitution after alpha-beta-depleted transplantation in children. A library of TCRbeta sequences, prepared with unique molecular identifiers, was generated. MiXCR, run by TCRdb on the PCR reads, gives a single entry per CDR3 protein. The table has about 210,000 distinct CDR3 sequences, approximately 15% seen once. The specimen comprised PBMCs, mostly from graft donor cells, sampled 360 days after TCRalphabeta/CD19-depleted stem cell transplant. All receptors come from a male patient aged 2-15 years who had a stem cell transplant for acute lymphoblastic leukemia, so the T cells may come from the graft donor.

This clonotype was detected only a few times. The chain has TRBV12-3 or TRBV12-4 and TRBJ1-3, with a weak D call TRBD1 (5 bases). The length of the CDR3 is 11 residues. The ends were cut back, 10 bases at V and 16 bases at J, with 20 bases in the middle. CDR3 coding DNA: TGTGCCAACTACAGAGACGGGGCATTTTATTTT. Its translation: CANYRDGAFYF.

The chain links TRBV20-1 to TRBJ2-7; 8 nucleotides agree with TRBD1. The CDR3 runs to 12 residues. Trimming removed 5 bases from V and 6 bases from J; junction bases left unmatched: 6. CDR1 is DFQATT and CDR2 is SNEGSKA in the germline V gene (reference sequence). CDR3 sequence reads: CSAPGQGGEQYF. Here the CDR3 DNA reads TGCAGTGCTCCTGGACAGGGTGGCGAGCAGTACTTC.

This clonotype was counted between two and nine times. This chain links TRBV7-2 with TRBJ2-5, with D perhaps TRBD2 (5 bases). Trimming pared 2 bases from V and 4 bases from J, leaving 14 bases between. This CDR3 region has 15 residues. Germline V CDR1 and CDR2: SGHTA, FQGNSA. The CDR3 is CASSLSQLVLETQYF. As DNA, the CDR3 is TGTGCCAGCAGCTTAAGCCAACTAGTTCTAGAGACCCAGTACTTC.

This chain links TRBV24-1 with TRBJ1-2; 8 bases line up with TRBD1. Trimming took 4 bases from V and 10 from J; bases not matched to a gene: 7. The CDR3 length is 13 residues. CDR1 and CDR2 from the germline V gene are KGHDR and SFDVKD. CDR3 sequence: CATSDTAGGDYTF. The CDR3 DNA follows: TGTGCCACCAGTGACACAGCAGGGGGCGACTACACCTTC.

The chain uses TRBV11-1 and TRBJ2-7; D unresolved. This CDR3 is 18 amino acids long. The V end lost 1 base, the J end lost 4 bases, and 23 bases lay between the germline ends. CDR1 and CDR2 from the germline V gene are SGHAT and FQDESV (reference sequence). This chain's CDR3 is CASSLGLRQAGLVYEQYF. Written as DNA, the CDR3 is TGTGCCAGCAGCTTAGGTTTGCGGCAGGCCGGCCTAGTGTACGAGCAGTACTTC.

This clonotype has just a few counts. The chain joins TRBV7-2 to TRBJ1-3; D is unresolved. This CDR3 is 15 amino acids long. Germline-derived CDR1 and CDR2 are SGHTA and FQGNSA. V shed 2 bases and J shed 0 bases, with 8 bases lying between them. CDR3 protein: CASSLLRVSGNTIYF. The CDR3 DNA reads TGTGCCAGCAGCTTACTTAGGGTCTCTGGAAACACCATATATTTT.

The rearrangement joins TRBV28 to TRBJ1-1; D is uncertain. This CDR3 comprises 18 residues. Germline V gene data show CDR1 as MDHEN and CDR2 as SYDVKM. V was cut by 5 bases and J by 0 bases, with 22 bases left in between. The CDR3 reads CASSPPVKLDGMNTEAFF. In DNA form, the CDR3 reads TGTGCCAGCAGTCCACCGGTCAAGTTAGACGGGATGAACACTGAAGCTTTCTTT.

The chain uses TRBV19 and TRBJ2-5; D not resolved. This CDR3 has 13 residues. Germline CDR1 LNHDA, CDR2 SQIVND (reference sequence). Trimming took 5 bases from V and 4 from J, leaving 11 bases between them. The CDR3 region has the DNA TGTGCCAGTAGTGAGGAGAAACGAGAGACCCAGTACTTC. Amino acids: CASSEEKRETQYF. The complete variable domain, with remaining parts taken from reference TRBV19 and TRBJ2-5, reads DGGITQSPKYLFRKEGQNVTLSCEQNLNHDAMYWYRQDPGQGLRLIYYSQIVNDFQKGDIAEGYSVSREKKESFPLTVTSAQKNPTAFYLCASSEEKRETQYFGPGTRLLVL.

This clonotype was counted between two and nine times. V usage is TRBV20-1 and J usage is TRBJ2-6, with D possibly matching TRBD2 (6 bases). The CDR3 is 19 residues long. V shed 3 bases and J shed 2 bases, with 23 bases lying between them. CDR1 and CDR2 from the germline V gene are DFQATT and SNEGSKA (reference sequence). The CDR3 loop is CSARILGREFFPGANVLTF. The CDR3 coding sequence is TGCAGTGCTAGGATACTCGGCCGGGAGTTTTTCCCTGGGGCCAACGTCCTGACTTTC.

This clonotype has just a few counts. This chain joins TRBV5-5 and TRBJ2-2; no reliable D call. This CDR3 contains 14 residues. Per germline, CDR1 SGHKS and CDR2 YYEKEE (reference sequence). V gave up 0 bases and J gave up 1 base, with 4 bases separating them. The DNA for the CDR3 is TGTGCCAGCAGCTTGGTGGGGAACACCGGGGAGCTGTTTTTT. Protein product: CASSLVGNTGELFF.

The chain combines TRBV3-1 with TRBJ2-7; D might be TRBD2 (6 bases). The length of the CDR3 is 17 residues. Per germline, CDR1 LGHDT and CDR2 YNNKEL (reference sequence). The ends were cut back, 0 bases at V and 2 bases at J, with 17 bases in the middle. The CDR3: CASSQELGGAFPYEQYF. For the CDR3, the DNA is TGTGCCAGCAGCCAAGAGCTAGGCGGGGCCTTTCCCTACGAGCAGTACTTC.

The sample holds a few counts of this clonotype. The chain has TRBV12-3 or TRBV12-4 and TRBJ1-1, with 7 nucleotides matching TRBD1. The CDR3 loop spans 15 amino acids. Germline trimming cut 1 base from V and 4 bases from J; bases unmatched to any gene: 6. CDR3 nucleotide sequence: TGTGCCAGCAGTTTAGTTGTGGGACAGAGCACTGAAGCTTTCTTT. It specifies CASSLVVGQSTEAFF.

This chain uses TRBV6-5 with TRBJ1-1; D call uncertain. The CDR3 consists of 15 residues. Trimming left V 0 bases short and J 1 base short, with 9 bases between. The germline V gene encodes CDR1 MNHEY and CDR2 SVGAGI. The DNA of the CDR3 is TGTGCCAGCAGTTACTCCTCAGGAGCGAACACTGAAGCTTTCTTT. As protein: CASSYSSGANTEAFF.

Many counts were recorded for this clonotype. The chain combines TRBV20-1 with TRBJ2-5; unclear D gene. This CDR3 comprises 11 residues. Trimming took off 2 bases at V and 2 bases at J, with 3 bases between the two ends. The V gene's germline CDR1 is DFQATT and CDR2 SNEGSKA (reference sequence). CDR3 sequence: CSARPQETQYF. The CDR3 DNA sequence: TGCAGTGCTAGACCTCAAGAGACCCAGTACTTC.

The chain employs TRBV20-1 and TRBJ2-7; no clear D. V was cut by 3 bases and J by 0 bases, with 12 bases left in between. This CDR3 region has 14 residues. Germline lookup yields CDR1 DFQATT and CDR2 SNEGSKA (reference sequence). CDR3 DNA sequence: TGCAGTGCTAGGAGTCCCTCTGGCTCCTACGAGCAGTACTTC. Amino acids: CSARSPSGSYEQYF.

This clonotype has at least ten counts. CDR3 in amino acids: CASSFWTANTGELFF. The CDR3 coding sequence is TGTGCCAGCAGCTTCTGGACTGCGAACACCGGGGAGCTGTTTTTT. The rearrangement uses TRBV5-6 and TRBJ2-2, with D perhaps matching TRBD2 (5 bases). The germline CDR1 and CDR2 sequences are SGHDT and YYEEEE. This CDR3 has 15 residues. The V end was cut by 2 bases, the J end by 0 bases, with 8 bases between.

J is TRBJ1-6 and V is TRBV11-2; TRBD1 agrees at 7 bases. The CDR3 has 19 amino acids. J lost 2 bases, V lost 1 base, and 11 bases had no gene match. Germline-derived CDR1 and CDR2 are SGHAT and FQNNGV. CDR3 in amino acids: CASSLVFPGQSAYNSPLHF. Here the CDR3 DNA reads TGTGCCAGCAGCTTAGTTTTCCCGGGACAGTCGGCCTATAATTCACCCCTCCACTTT.

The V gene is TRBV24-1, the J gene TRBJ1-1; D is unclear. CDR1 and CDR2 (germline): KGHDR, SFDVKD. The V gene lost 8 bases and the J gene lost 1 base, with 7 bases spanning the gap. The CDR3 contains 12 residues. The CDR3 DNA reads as TGTGCCACCAAAGGGAGGAACACTGAAGCTTTCTTT. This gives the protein CATKGRNTEAFF.

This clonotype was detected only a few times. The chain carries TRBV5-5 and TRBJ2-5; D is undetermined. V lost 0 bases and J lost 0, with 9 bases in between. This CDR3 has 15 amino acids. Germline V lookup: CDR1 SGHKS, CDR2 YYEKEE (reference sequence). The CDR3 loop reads CASSLDQLHQETQYF. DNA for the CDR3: TGTGCCAGCAGCTTGGATCAGCTGCACCAAGAGACCCAGTACTTC.

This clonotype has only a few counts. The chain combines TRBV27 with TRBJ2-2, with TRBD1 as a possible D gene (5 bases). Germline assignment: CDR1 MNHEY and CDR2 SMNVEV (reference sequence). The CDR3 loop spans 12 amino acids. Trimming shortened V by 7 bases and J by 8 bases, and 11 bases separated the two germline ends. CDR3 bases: TGTGCCAGCATGCAGGGATCGGGGGAGCTGTTTTTT. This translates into CASMQGSGELFF.

The DNA for the CDR3 is TGTGCCAGCGGGTTAAGACTAGCGGAGTACACTTACGAGCAGTACGTC. Its protein is CASGLRLAEYTYEQYV. The V call is TRBV27, the J call TRBJ2-7; 9 nucleotides align to TRBD2. The CDR3 loop spans 16 amino acids. V gave up 8 bases and J gave up 4 bases; unmatched junction bases: 15. The germline gives CDR1 MNHEY, CDR2 SMNVEV (reference sequence).

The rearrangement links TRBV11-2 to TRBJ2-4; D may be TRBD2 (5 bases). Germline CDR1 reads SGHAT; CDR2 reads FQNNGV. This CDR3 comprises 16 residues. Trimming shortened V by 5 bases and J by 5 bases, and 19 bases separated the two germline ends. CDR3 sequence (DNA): TGTGCCAGCAGCCCCGAGATCAGCTGGCGGGAAAACATTCAGTACTTC. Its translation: CASSPEISWRENIQYF.

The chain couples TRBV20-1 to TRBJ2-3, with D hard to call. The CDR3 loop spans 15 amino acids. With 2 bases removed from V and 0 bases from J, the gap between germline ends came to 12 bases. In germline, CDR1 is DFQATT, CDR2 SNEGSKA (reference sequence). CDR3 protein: CSARKIATSTDTQYF. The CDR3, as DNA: TGCAGTGCTAGAAAAATAGCCACTAGCACAGATACGCAGTATTTT.

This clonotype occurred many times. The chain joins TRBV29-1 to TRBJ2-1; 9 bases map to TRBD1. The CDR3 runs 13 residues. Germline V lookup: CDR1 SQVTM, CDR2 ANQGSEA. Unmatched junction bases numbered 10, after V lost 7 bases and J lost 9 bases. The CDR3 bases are TGCAGCGGAGGACAGGGGCGACTGAGTGAGCAGTTCTTC. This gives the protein CSGGQGRLSEQFF.

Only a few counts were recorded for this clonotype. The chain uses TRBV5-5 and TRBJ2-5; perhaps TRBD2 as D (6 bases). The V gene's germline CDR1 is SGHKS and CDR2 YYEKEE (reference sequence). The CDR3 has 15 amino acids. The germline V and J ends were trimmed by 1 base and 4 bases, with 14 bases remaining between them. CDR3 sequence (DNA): TGTGCCAGCAGCTTGCTGGTGGGAGGAAGAGAGACCCAGTACTTC. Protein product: CASSLLVGGRETQYF.

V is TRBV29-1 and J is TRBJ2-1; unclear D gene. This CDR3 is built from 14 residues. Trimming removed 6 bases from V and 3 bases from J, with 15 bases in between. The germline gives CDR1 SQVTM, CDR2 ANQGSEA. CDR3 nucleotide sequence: TGCAGCGTCCCTAGTAGGGCCCTCTACAATGAGCAGTTCTTC. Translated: CSVPSRALYNEQFF.

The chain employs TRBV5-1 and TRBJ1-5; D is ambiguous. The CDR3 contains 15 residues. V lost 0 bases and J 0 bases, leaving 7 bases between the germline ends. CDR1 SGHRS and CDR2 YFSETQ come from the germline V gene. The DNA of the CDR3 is TGCGCCAGCAGCTTGGGTGGGGTTAGCAATCAGCCCCAGCATTTT. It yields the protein CASSLGGVSNQPQHF. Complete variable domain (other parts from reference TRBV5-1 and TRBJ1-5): KAGVTQTPRYLIKTRGQQVTLSCSPISGHRSVSWYQQTPGQGLQFLFEYFSETQRNKGNFPGRFSGRQFSNSRSEMNVSTLELGDSALYLCASSLGGVSNQPQHFGDGTRLSIL.

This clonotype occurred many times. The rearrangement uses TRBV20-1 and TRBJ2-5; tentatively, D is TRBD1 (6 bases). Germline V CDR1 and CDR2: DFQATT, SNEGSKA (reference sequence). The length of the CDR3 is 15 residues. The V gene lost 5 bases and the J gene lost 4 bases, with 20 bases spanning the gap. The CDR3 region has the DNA TGCAGTGCTGGTGGTCCCAACAGGGCGGTAGAGACCCAGTACTTC. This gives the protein CSAGGPNRAVETQYF.

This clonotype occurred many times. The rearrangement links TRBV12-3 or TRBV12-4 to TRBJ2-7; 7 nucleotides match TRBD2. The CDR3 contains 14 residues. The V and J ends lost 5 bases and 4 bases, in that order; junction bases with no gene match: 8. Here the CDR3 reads CASSLTGGTYEQYF. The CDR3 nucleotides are TGTGCCAGCAGTCTCACGGGGGGAACATACGAGCAGTACTTC.

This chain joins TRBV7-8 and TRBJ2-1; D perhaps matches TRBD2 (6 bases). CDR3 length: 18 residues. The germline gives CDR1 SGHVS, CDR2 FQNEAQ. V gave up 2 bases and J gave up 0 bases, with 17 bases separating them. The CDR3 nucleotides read TGTGCCAGCAGCTTACCCTCCTTCGGGGGAAGCTCCTACAATGAGCAGTTCTTC. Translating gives CASSLPSFGGSSYNEQFF. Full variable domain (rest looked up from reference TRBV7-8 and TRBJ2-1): GAGVSQSPRYKVAKRGQDVALRCDPISGHVSLFWYQQALGQGPEFLTYFQNEAQLDKSGLPSDRFFAERPEGSVSTLKIQRTQQEDSAVYLCASSLPSFGGSSYNEQFFGPGTRLTVL.

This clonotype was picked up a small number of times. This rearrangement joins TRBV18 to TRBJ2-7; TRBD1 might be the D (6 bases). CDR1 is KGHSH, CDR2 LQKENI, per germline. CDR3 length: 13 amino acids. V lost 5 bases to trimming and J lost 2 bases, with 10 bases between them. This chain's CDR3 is CASSDRSAYEQYF. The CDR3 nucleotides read TGTGCCAGCTCAGACAGGTCAGCCTACGAGCAGTACTTC.

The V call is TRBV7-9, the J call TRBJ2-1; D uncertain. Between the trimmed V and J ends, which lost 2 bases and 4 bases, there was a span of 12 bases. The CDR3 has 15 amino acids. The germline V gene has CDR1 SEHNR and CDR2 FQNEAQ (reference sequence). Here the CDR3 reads CASSLPRWRYNEQFF. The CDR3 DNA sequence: TGTGCCAGCAGCTTACCCCGGTGGCGTTACAATGAGCAGTTCTTC. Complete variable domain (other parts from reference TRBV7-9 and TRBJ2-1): DTGVSQNPRHKITKRGQNVTFRCDPISEHNRLYWYRQTLGQGPEFLTYFQNEAQLEKSRLLSDRFSAERPKGSFSTLEIQRTEQGDSAMYLCASSLPRWRYNEQFFGPGTRLTVL.